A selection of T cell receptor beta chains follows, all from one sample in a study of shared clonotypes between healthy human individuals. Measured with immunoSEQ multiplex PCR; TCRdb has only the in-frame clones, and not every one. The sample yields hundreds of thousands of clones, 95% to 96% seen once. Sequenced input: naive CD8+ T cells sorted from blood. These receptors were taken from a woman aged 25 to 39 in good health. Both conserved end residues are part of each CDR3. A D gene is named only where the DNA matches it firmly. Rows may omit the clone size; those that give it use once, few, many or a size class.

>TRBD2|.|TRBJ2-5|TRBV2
TGTGCCGGCTTCGGTAGCGGGAGGTCCCGACAAGAGACCCAGTACTTC
CAGFGSGRSRQETQYF
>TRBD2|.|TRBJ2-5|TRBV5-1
TGCGCCAGCAGCTTGGGGCTAGCGGGAAGGTGGTTCGGAGAGACCCAGTACTTC
CASSLGLAGRWFGETQYF
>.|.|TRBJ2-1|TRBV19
TGTGCCAGTAGTATAGGGTTGAGCTCCTACAATGAGCAGTTCTTC
CASSIGLSSYNEQFF
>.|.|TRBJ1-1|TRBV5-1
TGCGCCAGCAGCGCCTACCCGGACACATTGAACACTGAAGCTTTCTTT
CASSAYPDTLNTEAFF
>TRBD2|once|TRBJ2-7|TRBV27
TGTGCCAGCACCGGAGCCGGGACTAGCGGGAGAAAAAGCTCCTACGAGCAGTACTTC
CASTGAGTSGRKSSYEQYF
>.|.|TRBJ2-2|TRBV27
TGTGCCAGCAGTTCACCCAGGGAGCTCGGGGAGCTGTTTTTT
CASSSPRELGELFF
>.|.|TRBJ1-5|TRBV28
TGTGCCAGCAGTTTACTCGACAGGAGCAATCAGCCCCAGCATTTT
CASSLLDRSNQPQHF
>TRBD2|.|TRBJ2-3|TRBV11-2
TGTGCCAGCAGCGGTCAGACTAGCGGGAGGTTTGATACGCAGTATTTT
CASSGQTSGRFDTQYF
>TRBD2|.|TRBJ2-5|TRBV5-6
TGTGCCAGCAGCCGAGGGACTAGCGGAGAAGAGACCCAGTACTTC
CASSRGTSGEETQYF
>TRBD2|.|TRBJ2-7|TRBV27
TGTGCCAGCAAACCGGGACTAGGGATCGACGAGCAGTACTTC
CASKPGLGIDEQYF
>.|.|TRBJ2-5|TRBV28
TGTGCCAGCAGGTCCGGGTCGGAGCAGTACTTC
CASRSGSEQYF
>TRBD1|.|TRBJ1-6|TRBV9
TGTGCCAGCAGCGAGGGGGACAGCCTAAATTCACCCCTCCACTTT
CASSEGDSLNSPLHF